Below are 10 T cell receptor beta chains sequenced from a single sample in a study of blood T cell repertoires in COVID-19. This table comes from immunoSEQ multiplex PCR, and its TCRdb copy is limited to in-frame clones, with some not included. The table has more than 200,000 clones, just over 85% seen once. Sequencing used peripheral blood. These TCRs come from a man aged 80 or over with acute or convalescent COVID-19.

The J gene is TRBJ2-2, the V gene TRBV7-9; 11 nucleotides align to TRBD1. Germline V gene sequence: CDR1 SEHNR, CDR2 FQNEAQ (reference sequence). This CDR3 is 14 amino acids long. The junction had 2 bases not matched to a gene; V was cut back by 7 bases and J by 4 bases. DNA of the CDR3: TGTGCCAGCAAAGGGACAGGGGGCACCGGGGAGCTGTTTTTT. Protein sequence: CASKGTGGTGELFF.

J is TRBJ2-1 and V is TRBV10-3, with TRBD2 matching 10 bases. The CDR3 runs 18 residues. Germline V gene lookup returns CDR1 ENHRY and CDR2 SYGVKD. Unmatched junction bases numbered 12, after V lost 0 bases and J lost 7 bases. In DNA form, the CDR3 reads TGTGCCATCAGTGAGTCGAAGGGCGGGGCTAGCGGGAGTAATGAGCAGTTCTTC. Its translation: CAISESKGGASGSNEQFF.

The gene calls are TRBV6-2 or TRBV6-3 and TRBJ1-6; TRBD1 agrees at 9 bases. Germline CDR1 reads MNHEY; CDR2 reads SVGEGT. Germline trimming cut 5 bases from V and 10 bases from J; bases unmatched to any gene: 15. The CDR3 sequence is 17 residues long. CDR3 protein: CASSGPGQGAVRSPLHF. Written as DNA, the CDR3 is TGTGCCAGCAGTGGACCGGGACAGGGCGCGGTTCGATCACCCCTCCACTTT.

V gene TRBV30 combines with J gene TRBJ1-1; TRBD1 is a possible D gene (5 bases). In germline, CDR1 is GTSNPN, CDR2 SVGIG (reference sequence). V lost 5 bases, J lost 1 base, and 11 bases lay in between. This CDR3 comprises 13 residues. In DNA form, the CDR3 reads TGTGCCTGGGGGGGGACGGCGAACACTGAAGCTTTCTTT. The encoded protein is CAWGGTANTEAFF.

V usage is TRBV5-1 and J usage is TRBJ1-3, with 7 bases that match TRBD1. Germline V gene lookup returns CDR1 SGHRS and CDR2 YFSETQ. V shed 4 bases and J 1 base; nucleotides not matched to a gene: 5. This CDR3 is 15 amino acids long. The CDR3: CASSIATGSGNTIYF. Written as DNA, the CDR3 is TGCGCCAGCAGCATCGCGACAGGGTCTGGAAACACCATATATTTT.

This CDR3 reads CASSPRDRGNEQFF. In nucleotides, the CDR3 is TGTGCCAGCAGCCCGAGGGACAGGGGGAATGAGCAGTTCTTC. V gene TRBV7-9 combines with J gene TRBJ2-1; 11 bases align to TRBD1. The CDR3 runs 14 residues. In germline, CDR1 is SEHNR, CDR2 FQNEAQ (reference sequence). Germline trimming cut 5 bases from V and 7 bases from J; bases unmatched to any gene: 4.

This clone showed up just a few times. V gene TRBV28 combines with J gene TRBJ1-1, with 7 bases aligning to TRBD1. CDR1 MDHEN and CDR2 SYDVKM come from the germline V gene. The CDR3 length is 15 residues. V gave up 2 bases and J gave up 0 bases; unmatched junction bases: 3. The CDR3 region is CASSLTGTVNTEAFF. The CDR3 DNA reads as TGTGCCAGCAGTTTAACCGGGACAGTGAACACTGAAGCTTTCTTT.

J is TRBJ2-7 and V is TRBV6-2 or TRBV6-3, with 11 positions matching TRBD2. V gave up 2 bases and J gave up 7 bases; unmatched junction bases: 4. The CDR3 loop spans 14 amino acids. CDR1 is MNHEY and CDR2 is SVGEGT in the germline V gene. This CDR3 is CASSYGTSGSEQYV. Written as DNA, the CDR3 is TGTGCCAGCAGTTACGGGACTAGCGGTTCAGAGCAGTACGTC.

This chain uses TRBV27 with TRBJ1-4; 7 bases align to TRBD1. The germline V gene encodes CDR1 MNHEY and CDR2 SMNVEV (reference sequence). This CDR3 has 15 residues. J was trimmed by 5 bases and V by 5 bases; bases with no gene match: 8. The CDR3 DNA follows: TGTGCCAGCAGTAAATGGACAGGACCCAATGAAAAACTGTTTTTT. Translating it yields CASSKWTGPNEKLFF.

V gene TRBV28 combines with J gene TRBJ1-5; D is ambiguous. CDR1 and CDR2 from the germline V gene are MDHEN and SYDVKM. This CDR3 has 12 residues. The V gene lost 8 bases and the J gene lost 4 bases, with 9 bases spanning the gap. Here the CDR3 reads CASCPPNQPQHF. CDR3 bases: TGTGCCAGCTGTCCCCCGAATCAGCCCCAGCATTTT.